This T cell receptor beta chain is from a study of technical replicates of blood from a few donors. Repertoires were generated with immunoSEQ multiplex PCR, while TCRdb's copy carries only in-frame clones and drops some. Of about 95,000 clones listed, approximately 96% are singletons. This receptor was obtained from a human donor in good health. The sample taken for sequencing was T cells isolated from PBMCs.

The CDR3 coding sequence is TGTGCCAGCAGCCCCACCCCTGGACTAGCGGGAGGAGGCTACGAGCAGTACTTC. Translating gives CASSPTPGLAGGGYEQYF. The chain is built from TRBV27 and TRBJ2-7, with 14 nucleotides matching TRBD2. V gave up 6 bases and J gave up 3 bases; unmatched junction bases: 13. Germline V gives CDR1 MNHEY, CDR2 SMNVEV (reference sequence). The CDR3 extends over 18 amino acids.